This entry is about one T cell receptor beta chain. This clonotype was counted many times. What antigen it recognizes has not been identified. No base-level quality is on record; no much larger clone is a single base apart. The data are from a study of spatial heterogeneity in lung cancer (dated 2019 in TCRdb). Study-wide context: More beta-chain than alpha-chain transcripts were consistently detected, likely reflecting higher beta-chain transcript abundance. Both alpha and beta chains were TCR-sequenced in 200 to 250 tumor regions, some 64 matched nontumor lung samples and around 54 PBMC samples obtained at surgery. In the raw uncorrected reads, each unique combination of TCR and UMI appeared more than ten times on average. Nonsynonymous mutation counts, determined by whole-exome sequencing of tumor tissue, were related to TCR repertoire features. TCR alpha and beta repertoires were quantitatively compared across multiple tumor regions, matched nontumor lung and blood in non-small cell lung cancer. A strong correlation was found between TCR transcript counts in tumor regions and a T cell transcriptional module score from matched bulk RNA-seq. Overall study outcomes, separate from this receptor: Counts of ubiquitous and regional expanded TCRs correlated with counts of ubiquitous and regional nonsynonymous mutations, respectively. Additional single-cell paired TCR alpha and beta sequencing was considered necessary to confirm, at a functional level, the hypothesis that regional TCRs recognize regional mutations. TCR-seq was estimated to cover only roughly 7% of tumor T cells for alpha chains and roughly 14% for beta chains. The number of expanded intratumoral alpha and beta TCRs correlated with the tumor nonsynonymous mutation count.

Receptors were amplified or captured by 5' RACE. Instrument on record: NextSeq 500. The TCR library protocol attached a unique molecular identifier to each TCR cDNA molecule to allow correction of PCR and sequencing errors. The original methods were these. Decombinator tools were used for TCR identification, UMI-based error correction and CDR3 extraction. Expanded TCRs were defined as those above a frequency of 2 per 1,000, corresponding to the top 1% of the tumor frequency distribution. Expanded tumor TCRs were classed as regional if statistically deemed absent (corrected P<0.05) from at least one tumor region, otherwise ubiquitous. Each repertoire was subsampled 100 times to 5,000 TCRs, after which Renyi diversity was computed with the R vegan package. CDR3 similarity networks were built from amino acid triplet string-kernel similarity, with CDR3s being connected when pairwise similarity was above 0.82. The public reads were quality trimmed at Q25 with fastp and then assembled into clones with MiXCR by TCRdb, keeping productive beta chains. Rows are combined by CDR3 protein, so each entry shows the most common genes and DNA. TCRdb's processing, not the authors', yielded these V and J calls. A total of roughly 1,500 distinct CDR3 sequences appear in this sample, approximately 5.9% of them only once. The ten top clones hold roughly three fifths of the sample.

The meaning of the sample's time point label: sample taken at primary tumor resection. The donors were about 71 patients from the lung TRACERx cohort who had early-stage, untreated non-small cell lung cancer. For TCR sequencing, whole RNA was extracted from tumor and nontumor lung tissue, or from cryopreserved PBMC samples, and no cell sorting was done. Only patients for whom sufficient RNA was available from at least two tumor regions were selected for TCR sequencing. Before selection, tumor and adjacent nontumor lung specimens were reviewed by a lung pathologist. The CDR3 numbers 11 residues from cysteine through phenylalanine. Here the CDR3 DNA is all that survives: 33 bases in frame from base 1. V and J are truncated by 0 bases and 6 bases respectively, leaving an intervening sequence of 0 bases. From a lookup of the germline V gene, CDR1 and CDR2 are SGDLS and YYNGEE.

The chain links TRBV9 with TRBJ2-2; no D gene can be assigned with confidence. The material sequenced was lung tumor tissue, taken at surgery. The sequence was collected from a female donor with early-stage non-small cell lung cancer. The CDR3 amino acid sequence is: CASSVAGELFF. Read as DNA, the sequence is TGTGCCAGCAGCGTAGCCGGGGAGCTGTTTTTT. Beyond the CDR3, the reference TRBV9 and TRBJ2-2 genes provide the residues; the full variable domain reads: DSGVTQTPKHLITATGQRVTLRCSPRSGDLSVYWYQQSLDQGLQFLIQYYNGEERAKGNILERFSAQQFPDLHSELNLSSLELGDSALYFCASSVAGELFFGEGSRLTVL.